What follows are 30 T cell receptor beta chains derived from one specimen sequenced in a study of T cell responses to AZD1222 COVID-19 vaccine. Assay used: immunoSEQ multiplex PCR; TCRdb lists only in-frame clones, some missing. This sample yields about 120,000 clones, of which 75% to 90% are seen a single time; roughly 4% belongs to the top ten. The sample was peripheral blood, taken on day 0 of MenACWY control vaccination. These receptors were collected from an adult in good health.

The V gene is TRBV6-5, the J gene TRBJ1-2; 7 bases align to TRBD1. With 2 bases clipped from V and 7 bases from J, the junction kept 7 bases outside the gene matches. This CDR3 is 14 amino acids long. The germline V gene has CDR1 MNHEY and CDR2 SVGAGI. CDR3 sequence: CASSYDRGRGGYTF. CDR3 in DNA: TGTGCCAGCAGTTACGATAGGGGGCGCGGTGGCTACACCTTC.

V is TRBV7-9 and J is TRBJ2-3; the D is unclear. This CDR3 has 11 amino acids. Between the trimmed V and J ends, which lost 5 bases and 8 bases, there was a span of 8 bases. CDR1 and CDR2 (germline): SEHNR, FQNEAQ (reference sequence). CDR3 nucleotide sequence: TGTGCCAGCAGCCCGACACTTACGCAGTATTTT. Its protein product is CASSPTLTQYF.

This clone was detected a few times. The CDR3 loop is CATSDANQPQHF. Here the CDR3 DNA reads TGTGCCACCAGTGATGCTAATCAGCCCCAGCATTTT. This chain links TRBV24-1 with TRBJ1-5; D call uncertain. The CDR3 consists of 12 residues. V was shortened by 3 bases and J by 4 bases, with 3 bases between the two germline ends. Per germline, CDR1 KGHDR and CDR2 SFDVKD.

The V call is TRBV5-1, the J call TRBJ2-5; D remains unclear. The CDR3 contains 14 residues. Trimming took 4 bases from V and 4 from J, leaving 14 bases between them. From germline, CDR1 is SGHRS and CDR2 YFSETQ. The DNA for the CDR3 is TGCGCCAGCAGCACCGGAAGAGTGCTAGAGACCCAGTACTTC. Its protein is CASSTGRVLETQYF.

This clone was seen a few times. The chain is built from TRBV4-3 and TRBJ1-5; D is uncertain. The CDR3 contains 13 residues. Germline loops: CDR1 LGHNA, CDR2 YSLEER. V lost 0 bases to trimming and J lost 3 bases, with 3 bases between them. Here the CDR3 DNA reads TGCGCCAGCAGCCAAGACTACAATCAGCCCCAGCATTTT. This codes for CASSQDYNQPQHF.

This clone was observed once. This chain connects TRBV12-2 to TRBJ1-3. TRBV12-2 is labeled a pseudogene. The CDR3 is made up of 22 amino acids. The CDR3 DNA reads TGTGCAAGTCGCTTAGGCGCCCCAACAGGAGGGAGAAAAGGGCCCTCTGGAAACACCATATATTTT. Its protein is CASRLGAPTGGRKGPSGNTIYF.

V usage is TRBV5-4 and J usage is TRBJ2-3, with TRBD1 matching 9 bases. The CDR3 covers 17 residues. The V gene end was trimmed by 4 bases and the J gene end by 1 base; junction bases not matched to a gene: 10. Germline V gene data show CDR1 as SGHNT and CDR2 as YYREEE (reference sequence). CDR3 in amino acids: CASSKGQGRAGTDTQYF. The CDR3 region has the DNA TGTGCCAGCAGCAAAGGACAGGGGCGGGCGGGCACAGATACGCAGTATTTT.

The rearrangement links TRBV21-1 to TRBJ2-1. TRBV21-1 is given as a pseudogene. The CDR3 contains 17 residues. CDR3 amino acids: CASSNLFRDGSYNEQFF. CDR3 sequence (DNA): TGTGCCAGCAGCAACCTCTTCCGGGACGGTTCCTACAATGAGCAGTTCTTC.

The chain uses TRBV7-3 and TRBJ1-3; D call uncertain. The CDR3 length is 13 residues. V lost 5 bases and J lost 0, with 5 bases in between. CDR1 and CDR2 from the germline V gene are SGHTA and FQGTGA. Written as DNA, the CDR3 is TGTGCCAGCAGCAGCGACTCTGGAAACACCATATATTTT. This translates into CASSSDSGNTIYF.

The chain combines TRBV10-3 with TRBJ1-6; D is uncertain. V was pared by 1 base and J by 7 bases, with 14 bases between. Germline CDR1 ENHRY, CDR2 SYGVKD. CDR3 length: 16 residues. CDR3 in amino acids: CAISEFGLLGNSPLHF. The CDR3 bases are TGTGCCATCAGTGAGTTTGGACTCCTGGGGAATTCACCCCTCCACTTT.

This chain links TRBV10-1 with TRBJ1-2; D is ambiguous. The V gene's germline CDR1 is WNHNN and CDR2 SYGVQD (reference sequence). V shed 7 bases and J shed 8 bases, with 14 bases lying between them. The length of the CDR3 is 12 residues. CDR3 DNA sequence: TGCGCCAGCAACCCTGCCTTGGGGGGCTACACCTTC. Translation gives CASNPALGGYTF.

The chain employs TRBV11-2 and TRBJ1-2; 7 positions agree with TRBD1. Trimming cost V 4 bases and J 4 bases; bases outside gene matches: 9. Per germline, CDR1 SGHAT and CDR2 FQNNGV. The CDR3 loop spans 15 amino acids. The CDR3 is CASSSSRTGRYGYTF. The DNA for the CDR3 is TGTGCCAGCAGCTCGAGCCGGACAGGCCGCTATGGCTACACCTTC.

To note about this clone: The sample carries other DNA sequences with the same CDR3. The chain couples TRBV29-1 to TRBJ1-1, with TRBD1 identical over 8 bases. The germline V gene has CDR1 SQVTM and CDR2 ANQGSEA. V was clipped by 4 bases and J by 2 bases; unmatched bases: 6. This CDR3 has 14 residues. The chain's CDR3 is CSVAKGQGNTEAFF. The CDR3 DNA reads TGCAGCGTTGCAAAAGGACAGGGTAACACTGAAGCTTTCTTT.

This clone was seen a single time. The V gene is TRBV18, the J gene TRBJ2-2; D not resolved. The CDR3 has 15 amino acids. Germline V lookup: CDR1 KGHSH, CDR2 LQKENI. V was trimmed by 3 bases and J by 5 bases, leaving 13 bases between them. The CDR3 DNA follows: TGTGCCAGCTCACCGACACAGTATCCTACCGGGGAGCTGTTTTTT. Amino acids: CASSPTQYPTGELFF.

The DNA of the CDR3 is TGTGCCAGCAGCCTAGGGATAGCGGGGGCCTACAATGAGCAGTTCTTC. Its translation: CASSLGIAGAYNEQFF. The V call is TRBV7-3, the J call TRBJ2-1; 9 bases align to TRBD2. The germline gives CDR1 SGHTA, CDR2 FQGTGA. V gave up 5 bases and J gave up 2 bases; unmatched junction bases: 7. This CDR3 has 16 residues.

The gene calls are TRBV2 and TRBJ1-2; D gene ambiguous. The CDR3 runs to 15 residues. The germline V and J ends were trimmed by 7 bases and 4 bases, with 19 bases remaining between them. Germline loops: CDR1 SNHLY, CDR2 FYNNEI. CDR3 amino acids: CASTEQLSGSYGYTF. As DNA, the CDR3 is TGTGCCAGCACAGAACAGTTATCGGGGAGCTATGGCTACACCTTC.

The chain has TRBV9 and TRBJ1-1, with 8 bases that match TRBD1. J lost 4 bases, V lost 3 bases, and 8 bases had no gene match. Germline lookup yields CDR1 SGDLS and CDR2 YYNGEE. The CDR3 runs to 15 residues. CDR3 sequence (DNA): TGTGCCAGCAGCGCCCTCGGACAGGGTGTCACTGAAGCTTTCTTT. This gives the protein CASSALGQGVTEAFF.

The chain employs TRBV3-1 (or the pseudogene TRBV3-2) and TRBJ1-3; a weak D match, TRBD1 (6 bases). This CDR3 contains 13 residues. The germline CDR1 and CDR2 sequences are LGHDT and YNNKEL (reference sequence). Trimming left V 6 bases short and J 1 base short, with 7 bases between. For the CDR3, the DNA is TGTGCCAGCAGAGGGGGGTCTGGAAACACCATATATTTT. It encodes CASRGGSGNTIYF.

At least ten counts were recorded for this clone. The chain links TRBV28 to TRBJ1-1; maybe TRBD1 (5 bases). The V gene's germline CDR1 is MDHEN and CDR2 SYDVKM. Deletions cut 7 bases from V and 4 bases from J, with 10 bases between. The CDR3 runs 12 residues. The CDR3: CASNFGGTEAFF. The CDR3 DNA is TGTGCCAGCAATTTTGGGGGCACTGAAGCTTTCTTT.

The chain recombines TRBV5-1 with TRBJ2-2, with 11 bases matching TRBD1. Trimming at V came to 0 bases and at J to 6 bases, leaving 10 bases not matched to a gene. This CDR3 region has 18 residues. CDR1 is SGHRS and CDR2 is YFSETQ in the germline V gene. In DNA, the CDR3 is TGCGCCAGCAGCTTGGAGGGACAGGGGGTTAGGTCGGCCGGGGAGCTGTTTTTT. As protein: CASSLEGQGVRSAGELFF. Full variable domain (outside the CDR3, taken from reference TRBV5-1 and TRBJ2-2): KAGVTQTPRYLIKTRGQQVTLSCSPISGHRSVSWYQQTPGQGLQFLFEYFSETQRNKGNFPGRFSGRQFSNSRSEMNVSTLELGDSALYLCASSLEGQGVRSAGELFFGEGSRLTVL.

The gene calls are TRBV4-3 and TRBJ2-3; D is undetermined. The length of the CDR3 is 16 residues. CDR1 LGHNA and CDR2 YSLEER come from the germline V gene. Trimming took off 0 bases at V and 3 bases at J, with 13 bases between the two ends. CDR3 region: CASSQEAGGLTDTQYF. The CDR3 DNA follows: TGCGCCAGCAGCCAAGAGGCAGGTGGGTTGACAGATACGCAGTATTTT.

This chain uses TRBV27 with TRBJ1-4; D may be TRBD1 (5 bases). Germline values: CDR1 MNHEY, CDR2 SMNVEV (reference sequence). V lost 4 bases and J 6 bases, leaving 9 bases between the germline ends. The CDR3 sequence is 13 residues long. The CDR3 sequence is CASSSRVDEKLFF. For the CDR3, the DNA is TGTGCCAGCAGTTCCAGGGTGGATGAAAAACTGTTTTTT.

The genes are TRBV11-3 and TRBJ2-2; a possible D gene is TRBD1 (5 bases). V was shortened by 3 bases and J by 7 bases, with 12 bases between the two germline ends. The CDR3 spans 14 residues. Germline values: CDR1 SGHNT, CDR2 YENEEA. The CDR3 DNA is TGTGCCAGCAGCTTTCGCGACAGTCACGGGGAGCTGTTTTTT. Translation gives CASSFRDSHGELFF.

The CDR3 DNA reads as TGTGCCAGCAGCTTGATGCAGGGCGGGGGCTCTGGGGCCAACGTCCTGACTTTC. Translating gives CASSLMQGGGSGANVLTF. This sequence joins TRBV5-4 and TRBJ2-6; TRBD2 matches 7 bases. V dropped 1 base and J dropped 0; count of bases not matched to a gene: 7. Germline CDR1 and CDR2: SGHNT and YYREEE (reference sequence). The CDR3 totals 18 residues.

The chain is built from TRBV19 and TRBJ1-2, with D possibly matching TRBD1 (6 bases). The CDR3 length is 16 residues. CDR1 LNHDA and CDR2 SQIVND come from the germline V gene (reference sequence). The V gene lost 4 bases and the J gene lost 7 bases, with 22 bases spanning the gap. CDR3 DNA: TGTGCCAGTAGTACTCGGGGGGGGCTTGATTGGAGTGGCTACACCTTC. Amino acids: CASSTRGGLDWSGYTF.

This sequence joins TRBV28 and TRBJ2-5; 11 bases fit TRBD2. The V gene's germline CDR1 is MDHEN and CDR2 SYDVKM. Germline trimming cut 6 bases from V and 5 bases from J; bases unmatched to any gene: 8. CDR3 length: 15 residues. The CDR3 DNA sequence: TGTGCCAGCAGGGTTAGCGGGGGGGCCGGGGAGACCCAGTACTTC. Translated: CASRVSGGAGETQYF.

The chain recombines TRBV4-2 with TRBJ1-2; TRBD1 agrees at 8 bases. The CDR3 is made up of 16 amino acids. With V trimmed by 4 bases and J by 6 bases, 13 bases remained unmatched. Germline CDR1 LGHNA, CDR2 YNFKEQ. The chain's CDR3 is CASSPYKRAGGDGYTF. In DNA, the CDR3 is TGTGCCAGCAGCCCCTATAAGAGGGCAGGGGGCGATGGCTACACCTTC.

The chain joins TRBV28 to TRBJ2-6, with a tentative D call TRBD1 (5 bases). Germline loops: CDR1 MDHEN, CDR2 SYDVKM. With 3 bases removed from V and 1 base from J, the gap between germline ends came to 16 bases. The CDR3 consists of 18 residues. CDR3 in DNA: TGTGCCAGCAGTTTCTCGGGCACAGGTCGGTCTGGGGCCAACGTCCTGACTTTC. Its translation is CASSFSGTGRSGANVLTF.

The rearrangement joins TRBV12-3 or TRBV12-4 to TRBJ1-1, with a possible D match to TRBD1 (5 bases). V shed 1 base and J shed 2 bases, with 5 bases lying between them. CDR3 size: 13 residues. The chain's CDR3 is CASSLGDNTEAFF. As DNA, the CDR3 is TGTGCCAGCAGTTTAGGGGACAACACTGAAGCTTTCTTT.

The chain has TRBV4-1 and TRBJ2-1; the D gene is possibly TRBD1 (6 bases). CDR3 length: 15 amino acids. Germline V lookup: CDR1 MGHRA, CDR2 YSYEKL. The ends were cut back, 4 bases at V and 4 bases at J, with 14 bases in the middle. This CDR3 is CASSRETGVYNEQFF. CDR3 nucleotide sequence: TGCGCCAGCAGCCGGGAGACAGGTGTATACAATGAGCAGTTCTTC.